This passage covers 29 T cell receptor beta chains from one sample sequenced in a study of cytomegalovirus exposure and HLA in healthy donors. The PCR employed 60 Vbeta primers together with 13 Jbeta primers. Some clones are missing from TCRdb's copy, which holds only in-frame ones; the method was immunoSEQ multiplex PCR. Recorded for this sample: 150,000 or so clones. Sequencing input: PBMCs. These receptor sequences come from a man aged 30 to 45 in good health and CMV-seronegative.

Written as DNA, the CDR3 is TGCGCCAGCAGTGAGGGAGTGAACACTGAAGCTTTCTTT. This translates into CASSEGVNTEAFF. The chain is built from TRBV10-2 and TRBJ1-1; no clear D gene. CDR3 length: 13 amino acids. Germline loops: CDR1 WSHSY, CDR2 SAAADI. V shed 2 bases and J shed 0 bases, with 4 bases lying between them.

V and J are TRBV10-1 and TRBJ1-1, with a possible D match to TRBD1 (6 bases). V was cut by 4 bases and J by 0 bases, with 9 bases left in between. Looked up from germline, CDR1 is WNHNN and CDR2 is SYGVQD (reference sequence). The CDR3 runs to 14 residues. CDR3 loop: CASSGHRVNTEAFF. In DNA, the CDR3 is TGCGCCAGCAGTGGACACAGGGTGAACACTGAAGCTTTCTTT.

The gene calls are TRBV18 and TRBJ2-1; no clear D gene. The V end lost 5 bases, the J end lost 5 bases, and 7 bases lay between the germline ends. This CDR3 has 12 amino acids. The germline gives CDR1 KGHSH, CDR2 LQKENI. In DNA, the CDR3 is TGTGCCAGCTCAACCGCGAACAATGAGCAGTTCTTC. It yields the protein CASSTANNEQFF. Full variable domain (remainder filled in from reference TRBV18 and TRBJ2-1): NAGVMQNPRHLVRRRGQEARLRCSPMKGHSHVYWYRQLPEEGLKFMVYLQKENIIDESGMPKERFSAEFPKEGPSILRIQQVVRGDSAAYFCASSTANNEQFFGPGTRLTVL.

V and J are TRBV7-2 and TRBJ2-2; 7 nucleotides align to TRBD1. This CDR3 spans 15 amino acids. Germline V gene sequence: CDR1 SGHTA, CDR2 FQGNSA. The V segment lost 2 bases and the J segment 5 bases; nucleotides outside the gene matches: 5. The CDR3 DNA reads as TGTGCCAGCAGCTTACTACAGGGGCGAACCGGGGAGCTGTTTTTT. Protein sequence: CASSLLQGRTGELFF.

The rearrangement uses TRBV15 and TRBJ1-1; TRBD1 is a possible D gene (5 bases). In germline, CDR1 is LNHNV, CDR2 YYDKDF (reference sequence). V dropped 5 bases and J dropped 4 bases, with 11 bases sitting between them. CDR3 length equals 13 residues. The CDR3 bases are TGTGCCACCAGCCGGGGGAGGGCCACTGAAGCTTTCTTT. Its protein is CATSRGRATEAFF.

The chain combines TRBV5-1 with TRBJ2-7; a possible D gene is TRBD1 (5 bases). The germline CDR1 and CDR2 sequences are SGHRS and YFSETQ. The CDR3 runs to 12 residues. V was shortened by 5 bases and J by 2 bases, with 8 bases between the two germline ends. CDR3 nucleotides: TGCGCCAGCAGTGACAGCACCTACGAGCAGTACTTC. Translating gives CASSDSTYEQYF. Combining the CDR3 with reference TRBV5-1 and TRBJ2-7 gives the whole variable domain KAGVTQTPRYLIKTRGQQVTLSCSPISGHRSVSWYQQTPGQGLQFLFEYFSETQRNKGNFPGRFSGRQFSNSRSEMNVSTLELGDSALYLCASSDSTYEQYFGPGTRLTVT.

The chain is built from TRBV6-4 and TRBJ2-3; D is perhaps TRBD2 (6 bases). CDR1 and CDR2 (germline): MRHNA, SNTAGT. The germline V and J ends were trimmed by 3 bases and 2 bases, with 12 bases remaining between them. CDR3 length: 15 amino acids. The CDR3: CASSESSDHTDTQYF. DNA of the CDR3: TGTGCCAGCAGTGAGTCTAGCGATCACACAGATACGCAGTATTTT.

J is TRBJ2-1 and V is TRBV4-1; D is perhaps TRBD2 (6 bases). The CDR3 is made up of 16 amino acids. V was cut by 1 base and J by 2 bases, with 12 bases left in between. Germline V CDR1 and CDR2: MGHRA, YSYEKL. Here the CDR3 DNA reads TGCGCCAGCAGCCAAGTGGGCGGGGCCGCCTACAATGAGCAGTTCTTC. Its protein product is CASSQVGGAAYNEQFF.

The chain uses TRBV10-3 and TRBJ2-2, with D perhaps TRBD2 (6 bases). Trimming shortened V by 5 bases and J by 0 bases, and 13 bases separated the two germline ends. The germline V gene encodes CDR1 ENHRY and CDR2 SYGVKD. The CDR3 is 16 amino acids. As DNA, the CDR3 is TGTGCCATCAGTCCAATTAGCGGATCGAACACCGGGGAGCTGTTTTTT. Encoded protein: CAISPISGSNTGELFF.

The chain links TRBV5-1 to TRBJ1-1, with TRBD1 as a possible D gene (6 bases). The germline gives CDR1 SGHRS, CDR2 YFSETQ. This CDR3 has 13 amino acids. The V end was cut by 0 bases, the J end by 7 bases, with 10 bases between. The CDR3, as DNA: TGCGCCAGCAGCTTGGACAGGGTCAATGAAGCTTTCTTT. Amino acid sequence: CASSLDRVNEAFF. The whole variable domain, filled in from reference TRBV5-1 and TRBJ1-1, reads KAGVTQTPRYLIKTRGQQVTLSCSPISGHRSVSWYQQTPGQGLQFLFEYFSETQRNKGNFPGRFSGRQFSNSRSEMNVSTLELGDSALYLCASSLDRVNEAFFGQGTRLTVV.

A word on this clone: A read error may produce the germline difference seen at one junction end. Written as DNA, the CDR3 is TGTGCCGGCAGCTTTACACTATTTTACCAAGAGACCCAGTACTTC. It encodes CAGSFTLFYQETQYF. The chain couples TRBV11-3 to TRBJ2-5; no firm D call. The CDR3 covers 15 residues. CDR1 is SGHNT, CDR2 YENEEA, per germline.

The chain has TRBV5-1 and TRBJ1-1; TRBD1 agrees at 11 bases. Unmatched junction bases numbered 14, after V lost 3 bases and J lost 4 bases. Germline values: CDR1 SGHRS, CDR2 YFSETQ. CDR3 length: 18 residues. DNA for the CDR3: TGCGCCAGCAGCTCAATCCCGGGACAGGGGGTAGGTGGCACTGAAGCTTTCTTT. It is translated as CASSSIPGQGVGGTEAFF.

The chain uses TRBV11-2 and TRBJ2-5; TRBD2 matches at 7 bases. V lost 7 bases and J lost 5; bases outside the gene matches: 10. The length of the CDR3 is 14 residues. Germline V gene lookup returns CDR1 SGHAT and CDR2 FQNNGV. CDR3 residues: CASNPTLAWETQYF. CDR3 DNA: TGTGCCAGCAACCCAACACTAGCGTGGGAGACCCAGTACTTC.

The chain uses TRBV4-3 and TRBJ2-3; 14 bases align to TRBD2. CDR1 is LGHNA and CDR2 is YSLEER in the germline V gene. Unmatched junction bases numbered 8, after V lost 4 bases and J lost 2 bases. CDR3 length: 18 amino acids. CDR3 sequence (DNA): TGCGCCAGCAGCCGCCGACTAGCGGGAGGGGACTTCACAGATACGCAGTATTTT. Translated, it gives CASSRRLAGGDFTDTQYF.

The rearrangement joins TRBV18 to TRBJ2-3, with 8 bases fitting TRBD2. The J segment lost 3 bases and the V segment lost 3 bases, leaving 5 bases of the junction unmatched. The germline V gene has CDR1 KGHSH and CDR2 LQKENI. The CDR3 sequence is 15 residues long. CDR3 sequence: CASSPPGLGTDTQYF. The CDR3 region has the DNA TGTGCCAGCTCACCTCCGGGACTAGGTACAGATACGCAGTATTTT.

The V call is TRBV2, the J call TRBJ1-6; TRBD1 matches 9 bases. The length of the CDR3 is 15 residues. Unmatched junction bases numbered 5, after V lost 3 bases and J lost 8 bases. Germline CDR1 SNHLY, CDR2 FYNNEI. CDR3 DNA sequence: TGTGCCAGCAGTGATAGGGACAGGGCAGATTCACCCCTCCACTTT. This gives the protein CASSDRDRADSPLHF.

J is TRBJ2-6 and V is TRBV19; 14 nucleotides line up with TRBD2. Germline V gives CDR1 LNHDA, CDR2 SQIVND (reference sequence). Germline trimming cut 5 bases from V and 4 bases from J; bases unmatched to any gene: 10. This CDR3 has 19 amino acids. CDR3 in amino acids: CASSLGLAGGGTGANVLTF. Here the CDR3 DNA reads TGTGCCAGTAGTCTCGGACTAGCGGGAGGTGGGACAGGGGCCAACGTCCTGACTTTC.

The chain has TRBV5-4 and TRBJ2-1, with D hard to call. CDR1 is SGHNT, CDR2 YYREEE, per germline (reference sequence). This CDR3 spans 15 amino acids. Trimming left V 0 bases short and J 4 bases short, with 11 bases between. DNA for the CDR3: TGTGCCAGCAGCTTGGCCAGCGCCTTATACAATGAGCAGTTCTTC. Amino acid sequence: CASSLASALYNEQFF.

A remark on this clone: Germline is not matched at one junction end, which may reflect a read error. V is TRBV6-1 and J is TRBJ1-4; TRBD1 matches at 10 bases. The CDR3 consists of 15 residues. Germline V gene sequence: CDR1 MNHNS, CDR2 SASEGT. The DNA of the CDR3 is TGTGCCAGTAGCCGGGGAGGGACAGGGGAAGAAAAACCGTTTTTT. As protein: CASSRGGTGEEKPFF.

V is TRBV9 and J is TRBJ1-2; 8 bases map to TRBD1. This CDR3 is built from 15 residues. With 0 bases clipped from V and 5 bases from J, the junction kept 6 bases outside the gene matches. CDR1 SGDLS and CDR2 YYNGEE come from the germline V gene. CDR3 nucleotides: TGTGCCAGCAGCGTAGAAGGTCAGGGGGCGTATGGCTACACCTTC. Translating gives CASSVEGQGAYGYTF.

The rearrangement uses TRBV29-1 and TRBJ2-3; 7 nucleotides agree with TRBD2. V dropped 3 bases and J dropped 4; count of bases not matched to a gene: 7. The CDR3 contains 14 residues. The V gene's germline CDR1 is SQVTM and CDR2 ANQGSEA. The CDR3 DNA reads as TGCAGCGTTGATCGGGGAGGGAACGCAGATACGCAGTATTTT. Translated: CSVDRGGNADTQYF.

The chain joins TRBV5-1 to TRBJ1-2; 11 nucleotides align to TRBD1. Germline loops: CDR1 SGHRS, CDR2 YFSETQ. V gave up 3 bases and J gave up 4 bases; unmatched junction bases: 8. There are 16 residues in the CDR3. The CDR3 sequence is CASSWGTGGGSYGYTF. In DNA form, the CDR3 reads TGCGCCAGCAGCTGGGGGACAGGGGGTGGTAGCTATGGCTACACCTTC. The full variable domain, in which reference TRBV5-1 and TRBJ1-2 provide the parts outside the CDR3, is KAGVTQTPRYLIKTRGQQVTLSCSPISGHRSVSWYQQTPGQGLQFLFEYFSETQRNKGNFPGRFSGRQFSNSRSEMNVSTLELGDSALYLCASSWGTGGGSYGYTFGSGTRLTVV.

The chain has TRBV7-9 and TRBJ1-5; D is unresolved. Germline CDR1 reads SEHNR; CDR2 reads FQNEAQ (reference sequence). The CDR3 is made up of 14 amino acids. V dropped 1 base and J dropped 3 bases, with 7 bases sitting between them. CDR3 nucleotides: TGTGCCAGCAGCTTAGGAGGAATCAATCAGCCCCAGCATTTT. Protein: CASSLGGINQPQHF. The full variable domain, in which reference TRBV7-9 and TRBJ1-5 provide the parts outside the CDR3, is DTGVSQNPRHKITKRGQNVTFRCDPISEHNRLYWYRQTLGQGPEFLTYFQNEAQLEKSRLLSDRFSAERPKGSFSTLEIQRTEQGDSAMYLCASSLGGINQPQHFGDGTRLSIL.

The chain recombines TRBV11-3 with TRBJ2-7; 8 positions match TRBD1. Trimming removed 4 bases from V and 6 bases from J; junction bases left unmatched: 11. In germline, CDR1 is SGHNT, CDR2 YENEEA. The length of the CDR3 is 15 residues. CDR3 sequence (DNA): TGTGCCAGCAGCTCCGGACAGGGCTCGACGAGCGAGCAGTACTTC. Its translation is CASSSGQGSTSEQYF.

The V and J genes are TRBV5-6 and TRBJ1-2, with D possibly being TRBD1 (6 bases). The CDR3 is 15 amino acids. Germline CDR1 is SGHDT and CDR2 is YYEEEE. Between the trimmed V and J ends, which lost 0 bases and 8 bases, there was a span of 17 bases. CDR3 nucleotides: TGTGCCAGCAGCTTGGGAGCTGGCCAGGGGCAGGGCTACACCTTC. Translating it yields CASSLGAGQGQGYTF.

The genes are TRBV6-1 and TRBJ1-1, with a weak D call TRBD1 (6 bases). Trimming pared 6 bases from V and 6 bases from J, leaving 17 bases between. The CDR3 contains 14 residues. Germline CDR1 reads MNHNS; CDR2 reads SASEGT. The CDR3 nucleotides are TGTGCCAGCAGAACAGGGCTAGGGGCTCCTGAAGCTTTCTTT. Its protein is CASRTGLGAPEAFF.

The rearrangement links TRBV12-5 to TRBJ1-2; possible D gene TRBD1, 5 bases. This CDR3 is built from 13 residues. Trimming stripped 2 bases from V and 8 bases from J, with 12 bases between. Germline loops: CDR1 LGHNT, CDR2 FRNRAP. In DNA, the CDR3 is TGTGCTAGTGGTTTGTCGGCAGGGCAGGGCTACACCTTC. This encodes CASGLSAGQGYTF.

The V and J genes are TRBV5-4 and TRBJ1-2; the match to TRBD1 covers 11 bases. Per germline, CDR1 SGHNT and CDR2 YYREEE (reference sequence). V lost 5 bases, J lost 5 bases, and 14 bases stayed unmatched. The CDR3 length is 17 residues. The DNA of the CDR3 is TGTGCCAGCAGAGGCGCGGGGGGGGGACAGGGGGTATATGGCTACACCTTC. As protein: CASRGAGGGQGVYGYTF.

The chain is built from TRBV19 and TRBJ2-5; the match to TRBD2 covers 14 bases. The J call may be mistaken, given a closer DNA end match to TRBJ2-7. Germline V gives CDR1 LNHDA, CDR2 SQIVND (reference sequence). The CDR3 is made up of 14 amino acids. CDR3 nucleotides: TGTGCCAGTAGGGGACTAGCGGGAGTCCACGAGCAGTACTTC. Its translation: CASRGLAGVHEQYF.